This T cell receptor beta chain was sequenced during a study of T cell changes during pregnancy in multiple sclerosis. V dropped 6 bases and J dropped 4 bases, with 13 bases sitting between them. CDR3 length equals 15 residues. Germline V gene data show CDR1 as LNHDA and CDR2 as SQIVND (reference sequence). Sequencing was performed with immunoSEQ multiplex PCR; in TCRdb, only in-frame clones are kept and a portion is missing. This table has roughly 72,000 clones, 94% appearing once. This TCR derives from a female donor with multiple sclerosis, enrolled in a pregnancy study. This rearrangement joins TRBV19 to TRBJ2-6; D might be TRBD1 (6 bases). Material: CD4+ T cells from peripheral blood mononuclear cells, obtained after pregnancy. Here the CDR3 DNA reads TGTGCCAGTAGCGGCAGGGGAGCCGGGGCCAACGTCCTGACTTTC. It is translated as CASSGRGAGANVLTF.